This T cell receptor beta chain is from a study of CD8 T cells in ankylosing spondylitis. General study findings and limits: What appeared characteristic of ankylosing spondylitis blood was a TCR beta motif of seven to nine highly homologous variants.

There are 11 residues in the CDR3. CDR1 is MNHEY and CDR2 is SMNVEV in the germline V gene (reference sequence). Trimming shortened V by 5 bases and J by 10 bases, and 9 bases separated the two germline ends. TCRdb called the 5' RACE reads again in MiXCR, with one record for every CDR3 protein. The sample holds roughly 100,000 distinct CDR3 sequences, about 8.6% seen once. Many counts were recorded for this clonotype. Its antigen is not identified. The specimen was blood, either unsorted or a sorted T cell fraction (not recorded which). The receptor was derived from a male donor with ankylosing spondylitis or in good health (not recorded which). This chain connects TRBV27 to TRBJ2-4; D could derive from TRBD1 or TRBD2 (5 bases each). CDR3: CASSGGLIQYF. The CDR3 DNA sequence: TGTGCCAGCAGTGGGGGATTGATTCAGTACTTC.